This T cell receptor beta chain was profiled in a study of blood T cell repertoires in COVID-19. Study-level background: PBMCs, B-cell-depleted T cells, or T cells were the source of the cDNA or gDNA that made up the material.

Profiling relied on immunoSEQ multiplex PCR, and the TCRdb table lists in-frame clones only, not all of them. The sample records 200,000 to 300,000 clones, about three quarters being singletons. In germline, CDR1 is SGDLS, CDR2 YYNGEE. The CDR3 has 14 amino acids. With 0 bases removed from V and 2 bases from J, the gap between germline ends came to 8 bases. The receptor comes from a woman older than 75 with acute or convalescent COVID-19. The chain couples TRBV9 to TRBJ2-5, with D tentatively TRBD1 (5 bases). Sequencing was carried out using peripheral blood. The CDR3 nucleotides are TGTGCCAGCAGCGTAGGGAACAGGCAAGAGACCCAGTACTTC. Its translation is CASSVGNRQETQYF.